The subject of this entry is one TCR beta chain. The entry originates in a study of blood T cell repertoires in COVID-19. Looking at the study overall: The United States, Italy and Spain supplied acute and convalescent COVID-19 samples.

The CDR3 has 15 amino acids. V gave up 8 bases and J gave up 0 bases, with 14 bases separating them. Per the germline V gene, CDR1 is SGHDN and CDR2 is FVKESK. Only in-frame clones appear in the TCRdb table, and some are missing; sequencing was by immunoSEQ multiplex PCR. This table holds about 140,000 clones, 65% to 85% found once. The rearrangement uses TRBV14 and TRBJ2-1; possibly TRBD2 for D (6 bases). The source material was peripheral blood. The sequence was obtained from an older woman with acute or convalescent COVID-19. Written as DNA, the CDR3 is TGTGCCAGCTCCCGGGACTTCGGCTCCTACAATGAGCAGTTCTTC. It is translated as CASSRDFGSYNEQFF.